The sample holds a few counts of the clone carrying this T cell receptor (beta chain). No antigen is known for it. V was shortened by 4 bases and J by 12 bases, with 14 bases between the two germline ends. The CDR3 totals 12 residues. Germline V lookup: CDR1 SGDLS, CDR2 YYNGEE. This record comes from a study of post-analysis software for immune sequencing data. Findings and caveats of the study: Several TRBV segments were more frequent in patients than controls; TRBV5-6, TRBV5-1 and TRBV20-1 belonged to this group.

Carried by the TCR beta cDNA libraries were unique molecular identifiers. From the PCR reads, TCRdb called clonotypes with MiXCR, one entry per CDR3 protein. The sample consists of 650,000 to 850,000 distinct CDR3 sequences, about 45% of them appearing once. The sequencing sample was made of blood. The chain is built from TRBV9 and TRBJ2-1; D might be TRBD2 (6 bases). This sequence originates from a girl aged 5 to 17 with multiple sclerosis. The CDR3, as DNA: TGTGCCAGCAGCCCGGCGGTCGGGGGGCAGTTCTTC. Amino acid sequence: CASSPAVGGQFF.